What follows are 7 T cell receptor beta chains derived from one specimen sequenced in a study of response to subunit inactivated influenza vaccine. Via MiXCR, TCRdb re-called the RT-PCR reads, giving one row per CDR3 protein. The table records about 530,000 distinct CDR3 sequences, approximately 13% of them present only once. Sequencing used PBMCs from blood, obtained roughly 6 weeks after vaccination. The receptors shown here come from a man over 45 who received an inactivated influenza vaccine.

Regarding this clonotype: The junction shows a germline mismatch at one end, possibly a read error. DNA of the CDR3: TGTGCCAGCAGTCGGACTAGCGGCCAAGTGACCCAGTACTTC. Its protein product is CASSRTSGQVTQYF. This rearrangement joins TRBV6-1 to TRBJ2-5, with 10 bases lining up with TRBD2. The CDR3 runs 14 residues. The germline V gene has CDR1 MNHNS and CDR2 SASEGT.

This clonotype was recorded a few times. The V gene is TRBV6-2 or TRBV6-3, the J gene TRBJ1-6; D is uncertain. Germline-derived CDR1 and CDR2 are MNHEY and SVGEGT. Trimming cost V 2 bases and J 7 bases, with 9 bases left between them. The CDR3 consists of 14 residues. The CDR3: CASSYVASNSPLHF. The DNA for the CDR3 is TGTGCCAGCAGTTACGTGGCCTCAAATTCACCCCTCCACTTT.

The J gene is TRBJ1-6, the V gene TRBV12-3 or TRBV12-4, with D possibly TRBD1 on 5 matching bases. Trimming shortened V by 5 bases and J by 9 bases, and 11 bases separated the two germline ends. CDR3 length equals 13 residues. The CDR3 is CASSPGGGSPLHF. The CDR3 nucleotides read TGTGCCAGCAGTCCCGGGGGGGGTTCACCCCTCCACTTT.

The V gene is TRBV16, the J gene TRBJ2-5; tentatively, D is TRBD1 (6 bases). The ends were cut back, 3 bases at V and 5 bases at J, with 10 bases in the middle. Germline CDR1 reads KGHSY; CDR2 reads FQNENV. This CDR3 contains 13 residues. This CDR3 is CASSHTGLETQYF. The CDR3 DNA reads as TGTGCCAGCAGCCACACAGGGTTGGAGACCCAGTACTTC.

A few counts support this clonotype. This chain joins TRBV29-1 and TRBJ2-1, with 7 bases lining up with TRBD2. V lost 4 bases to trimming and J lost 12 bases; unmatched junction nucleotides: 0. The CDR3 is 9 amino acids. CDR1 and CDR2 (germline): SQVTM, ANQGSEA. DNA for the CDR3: TGCAGCGTTGGGGAGGGGCAGTTCTTC. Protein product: CSVGEGQFF.

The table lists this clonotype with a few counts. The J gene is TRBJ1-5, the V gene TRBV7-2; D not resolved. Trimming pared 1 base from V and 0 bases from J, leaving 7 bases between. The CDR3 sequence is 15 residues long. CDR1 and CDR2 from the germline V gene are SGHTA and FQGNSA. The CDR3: CASSLVRDSNQPQHF. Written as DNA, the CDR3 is TGTGCCAGCAGCTTAGTGCGGGATAGCAATCAGCCCCAGCATTTT.

The CDR3 region is CASSQEVVGADEQYF. CDR3 bases: TGTGCCAGCAGCCAAGAAGTGGTGGGAGCAGACGAGCAGTACTTC. The chain links TRBV4-2 to TRBJ2-7; D perhaps matches TRBD2 (5 bases). The CDR3 contains 15 residues. V gave up 0 bases and J gave up 5 bases, with 14 bases separating them. Germline V gene sequence: CDR1 LGHNA, CDR2 YNFKEQ.